Listed below are T cell receptor beta chains from one sample, sequenced in a study of blood T cell repertoires in COVID-19. Assay: immunoSEQ multiplex PCR; the TCRdb copy retains only in-frame clones and omits some. The sample contains more than 300,000 clones, about nine tenths of which appear only once. Input material: PBMCs or T cells enriched from blood (not recorded which). The source is a man aged 25-40 years who had recovered from COVID-19. Each CDR3 is given without its conserved first and last residue.

len	v_gene	j_gene	CDR3aa
11	TRBV19	TRBJ2-5	ASSWSSQETQY
13	TRBV6-5	TRBJ2-5	ASRGGTTRPETQY
11	TRBV5-8	TRBJ1-2	ASSQRVRTGYT
11	TRBV18	TRBJ2-7	ASSPSGPYEQY
9	TRBV29-1	TRBJ1-2	SVEAGSGYT
12	TRBV24-1	TRBJ2-2	ATRSQGATGELF
14	TRBV24-1	TRBJ2-2	ATSDFRQANTGELF
12	TRBV7-8	TRBJ2-5	ASSLDRDQETQY
12	TRBV4-1	TRBJ1-1	ASSQVSGYTEAF
14	TRBV30	TRBJ1-6	AWSGPGGSYNSPLH
13	TRBV27	TRBJ2-5	ASSLVVGRGQTQY
12	TRBV19	TRBJ1-4	ASSIREGAEKLF
13	TRBV7-9	TRBJ1-2	ASSPRLTSFYGYT
14	TRBV18	TRBJ2-4	ASSPRNSHSKNIQY
13	TRBV19	TRBJ1-5	ASTIRTGAFQPQH
11	TRBV12-3/TRBV12-4	TRBJ1-5	ASSLGLRFPQH
10	TRBV18	TRBJ1-6	ASSLSNSPLH
14	TRBV4-1	TRBJ1-1	ASSQGRQEPNTEAF
13	TRBV2	TRBJ1-4	ASTRNKGVNEKLF
14	TRBV27	TRBJ1-6	ASGRGVVAYNSPLH
11	TRBV19	TRBJ1-2	ASSIKGAFGYT
11	TRBV9	TRBJ2-5	ASSGGPKETQY
13	TRBV11-1	TRBJ2-7	ASSVAGGLSYEQY
14	TRBV19	TRBJ2-3	ASSMSRGARRDTQY
13	TRBV5-1	TRBJ2-1	ASSLWLAADNEQF
14	TRBV3-1/TRBV3-2	TRBJ2-5	ASSPGLAALQETQY
10	TRBV30	TRBJ1-2	AWSGTHYGYT
16	TRBV28	TRBJ1-5	ASNVPGQGFYSNQPQH
12	TRBV4-1	TRBJ1-3	ASSARGPGNTIY
15	TRBV7-9	TRBJ2-7	ASSYSIEGASSYEQY
11	TRBV25-1	TRBJ1-4	ASSLQNAEKLF
13	TRBV28	TRBJ2-4	ASSLPDRAKNIQY
13	TRBV6-5	TRBJ1-1	ASSFFGVRASEAF
10	TRBV10-2	TRBJ2-7	ASSRQGYEQY
14	TRBV19	TRBJ2-7	ASSIKGTGGIYEQY
14	TRBV23-1	TRBJ1-6	ASSQSGRSYNSPLH
14	TRBV7-8	TRBJ1-1	ASSFTFGGMNTEAF
13	TRBV13	TRBJ2-7	ASSGGEIPPGEQY
16	TRBV27	TRBJ2-7	ASSPMDRGSPNSYEQY
13	TRBV6-1	TRBJ2-1	ASSEGGGSYNEQF